The T cell receptor beta chain under discussion was sequenced for a study of T cell changes during pregnancy in multiple sclerosis. Germline lookup yields CDR1 ENHRY and CDR2 SYGVKD. The CDR3 is 11 residues long. V was cut by 6 bases and J by 10 bases, with 12 bases left in between. Generated by immunoSEQ multiplex PCR, the TCRdb table keeps only in-frame clones and is missing some. The sample lists about 68,000 clones; roughly 89% were seen once. This material consisted of peripheral blood, taken in the second trimester of pregnancy. The V call is TRBV10-3, the J call TRBJ1-1; no clear D gene. The TCR originated in a female donor with multiple sclerosis, enrolled in a pregnancy study. CDR3 residues: CAIRGEFAAFF. In DNA, the CDR3 is TGTGCCATCAGAGGAGAATTCGCAGCTTTCTTT.